The 5 T cell receptor beta chains given below trace back to one sample, sequenced in a study of blood T cell repertoires in COVID-19 (dated by TCRdb to the early 2020s). The library came from the immunoSEQ multiplex PCR assay. Entries here come from immuneACCESS through TCRdb and include only in-frame sequences with V and J called. Some clones fail to appear in such tables; in the studies checked, an unresolved V gene covers under half of the shortfall, and the cause of the remainder is unknown. In all, the sample holds about 98,000 clones, and 75% to 85% of those were seen once. Around a quarter of the sample comes from the top ten. Specimen: peripheral blood. The receptors shown here come from a man in his 70s with acute or convalescent COVID-19.

The sample holds many counts of this clone. CDR3 bases: TGTGCCAGCAGCTTAATCGGGGGGCAAGGCTACACCTTC. It is translated as CASSLIGGQGYTF. This rearrangement joins TRBV7-3 to TRBJ1-2, with D tentatively TRBD1 (6 bases). The germline CDR1 and CDR2 sequences are SGHTA and FQGTGA. V was cut by 1 base and J by 8 bases, with 11 bases left in between. The CDR3 loop spans 13 amino acids.

The V and J genes are TRBV6-4 and TRBJ2-7; 9 bases match TRBD2. Germline V CDR1 and CDR2: MRHNA, SNTAGT. The CDR3 has 14 residues. V dropped 3 bases and J dropped 0; count of bases not matched to a gene: 0. In DNA form, the CDR3 reads TGTGCCAGCAGTGAGCGGGAGGGCTCCTACGAGCAGTACTTC. It specifies CASSEREGSYEQYF.

The chain couples TRBV5-1 to TRBJ2-7, with 8 bases fitting TRBD1. The CDR3 is 15 residues long. After removal of 0 bases from V and 3 bases from J, the junction contained 5 bases not matched to a gene. Germline V gene data show CDR1 as SGHRS and CDR2 as YFSETQ. The CDR3, as DNA: TGCGCCAGCAGCTTGGCAGGGGGCGGAAACTACGAGCAGTACTTC. Translated: CASSLAGGGNYEQYF.

The rearrangement joins TRBV2 to TRBJ2-7, with 8 bases fitting TRBD1. CDR1 and CDR2 from the germline V gene are SNHLY and FYNNEI. Losses at the gene ends were 6 bases for V and 5 bases for J; bases not matched to a gene: 12. The CDR3 sequence is 15 residues long. The CDR3 reads CASRPQGDRFHEQYF. The CDR3 DNA reads TGTGCCAGCAGGCCCCAAGGGGACAGGTTCCACGAGCAGTACTTC.

The rearrangement joins TRBV25-1 to TRBJ1-2; the D gene is possibly TRBD1 (6 bases). The V end was cut by 0 bases, the J end by 13 bases, with 15 bases between. In germline, CDR1 is MGHDK, CDR2 SYGVNS. CDR3 length equals 13 residues. This CDR3 reads CASSEYRTDSLTF. CDR3 nucleotide sequence: TGTGCCAGCAGTGAATATCGGACAGACTCCCTCACCTTC.